Shown below are 27 T cell receptor beta chains from a single sample sequenced in a study of shared clonotypes between healthy human individuals. Naivety among CD8 cells was defined by CD45RO negativity and positive CCR7 selection, thereby excluding terminally differentiated effector memory CD45RA+ cells. Some clones are missing from TCRdb's copy, which holds only in-frame ones; the method was immunoSEQ multiplex PCR. The sample contains about 680,000 clones, 90% to 95% of which appear only once. Sequenced material: naive CD8+ T cells sorted from blood. These TCRs come from a man in his thirties or forties in good health.

This chain links TRBV7-8 with TRBJ2-6, with TRBD2 identical over 10 bases. Germline CDR1 reads SGHVS; CDR2 reads FQNEAQ. There are 19 residues in the CDR3. Trimming at V came to 6 bases and at J to 0 bases, leaving 11 bases not matched to a gene. CDR3 sequence reads: CASRSLAGVRGSGANVLTF. CDR3 nucleotides: TGTGCCAGCAGGTCTCTAGCGGGAGTACGGGGCTCTGGGGCCAACGTCCTGACTTTC.

This clone was recorded only once. The chain uses TRBV20-1 and TRBJ2-7; TRBD1 agrees at 8 bases. CDR1 is DFQATT, CDR2 SNEGSKA, per germline (reference sequence). Trimming removed 1 base from V and 13 bases from J; junction bases left unmatched: 6. This CDR3 has 11 residues. In nucleotides, the CDR3 is TGCAGTGCTAGAGTTTCGGACAGGGAATACTTC. Encoded protein: CSARVSDREYF.

The V gene is TRBV5-1, the J gene TRBJ1-3; 9 bases line up with TRBD1. Germline V lookup: CDR1 SGHRS, CDR2 YFSETQ. The CDR3 covers 18 residues. V gave up 4 bases and J gave up 2 bases; unmatched junction bases: 13. The chain's CDR3 is CASSPGQGLIYTGNTIYF. The CDR3 DNA follows: TGCGCCAGCAGCCCGGGACAGGGACTTATATACACTGGAAACACCATATATTTT.

The chain couples TRBV6-5 to TRBJ2-7; D perhaps matches TRBD1 (6 bases). The germline V gene encodes CDR1 MNHEY and CDR2 SVGAGI. V was pared by 5 bases and J by 3 bases, with 14 bases between. The CDR3 covers 14 residues. CDR3 protein: CASSAGQSLYEQYF. The CDR3, as DNA: TGTGCCAGCAGTGCTGGACAGTCTCTCTACGAGCAGTACTTC.

The chain links TRBV27 to TRBJ2-7; 10 positions agree with TRBD1. Germline V lookup: CDR1 MNHEY, CDR2 SMNVEV (reference sequence). This CDR3 comprises 17 residues. V dropped 6 bases and J dropped 1; count of bases not matched to a gene: 12. CDR3 amino acids: CASSPVAGQGVSYEQYF. The CDR3 bases are TGTGCCAGCAGCCCAGTGGCCGGACAGGGGGTATCCTACGAGCAGTACTTC.

This clone was picked up a small number of times. This chain's CDR3 is CASSLSGTGNTIYF. CDR3 bases: TGTGCCAGCAGTTTATCAGGGACTGGAAACACCATATATTTT. V gene TRBV27 combines with J gene TRBJ1-3; D remains ambiguous. The germline gives CDR1 MNHEY, CDR2 SMNVEV (reference sequence). There are 14 residues in the CDR3. Trimming removed 0 bases from V and 2 bases from J, with 5 bases in between.

The rearrangement joins TRBV2 to TRBJ2-2; D is uncertain. Germline CDR1 and CDR2: SNHLY and FYNNEI. V lost 6 bases and J 12 bases, leaving 17 bases between the germline ends. This CDR3 is 13 amino acids long. The chain's CDR3 is CASRGIVSLKLFF. CDR3 bases: TGTGCCAGCAGAGGTATAGTTAGTCTTAAGCTGTTTTTT.

The chain combines TRBV7-2 with TRBJ2-1, with a weak D call TRBD1 (6 bases). The CDR3 totals 15 residues. V gave up 6 bases and J gave up 0 bases, with 12 bases separating them. CDR1 SGHTA and CDR2 FQGNSA come from the germline V gene. CDR3 amino acids: CASRTGTLSYNEQFF. The DNA for the CDR3 is TGTGCCAGCAGAACCGGGACACTCTCCTACAATGAGCAGTTCTTC.

This clone was detected only once. This chain connects TRBV29-1 to TRBJ2-3; D is ambiguous. The CDR3 loop spans 17 amino acids. V lost 3 bases, J lost 0 bases, and 19 bases lay in between. CDR1 and CDR2 (germline): SQVTM, ANQGSEA. CDR3 sequence reads: CSVESWGSGESTDTQYF. The CDR3 coding sequence is TGCAGCGTTGAGTCATGGGGTAGTGGGGAAAGCACAGATACGCAGTATTTT.

This sequence joins TRBV7-9 and TRBJ2-3, with 7 nucleotides matching TRBD1. J was trimmed by 6 bases and V by 5 bases; bases with no gene match: 11. Germline lookup yields CDR1 SEHNR and CDR2 FQNEAQ (reference sequence). The CDR3 runs to 15 residues. Here the CDR3 reads CASSGHQGVPDTQYF. The CDR3 DNA reads as TGTGCCAGCAGCGGACACCAGGGGGTGCCGGATACGCAGTATTTT.

Only a few counts were recorded for this clone. The chain joins TRBV7-9 to TRBJ2-7; 7 bases are a match to TRBD1. Germline CDR1 is SEHNR and CDR2 is FQNEAQ (reference sequence). Trimming removed 6 bases from V and 3 bases from J; junction bases left unmatched: 2. This CDR3 contains 12 residues. The CDR3 DNA follows: TGTGCCAGCAGGTCAGGGGGCTACGAGCAGTACTTC. Protein: CASRSGGYEQYF.

The V and J genes are TRBV4-1 and TRBJ2-1, with D unclear. V was clipped by 2 bases and J by 5 bases, with 4 bases between them. CDR3 length: 12 amino acids. CDR1 and CDR2 from the germline V gene are MGHRA and YSYEKL. The CDR3: CASSQFDNEQFF. The CDR3, as DNA: TGCGCCAGCAGCCAATTTGACAATGAGCAGTTCTTC.

This clone came up once. V gene TRBV7-2 combines with J gene TRBJ2-1; TRBD2 matches at 7 bases. CDR3 length equals 13 residues. The ends lost 1 base at V and 8 bases at J; junction bases unmatched: 2. Germline CDR1 SGHTA, CDR2 FQGNSA. The CDR3 region is CASSLGLADEQFF. The CDR3 coding sequence is TGTGCCAGCAGCTTAGGACTAGCAGATGAGCAGTTCTTC.

This chain uses TRBV11-2 with TRBJ1-5; D remains ambiguous. V lost 1 base, J lost 1 base, and 8 bases lay in between. Per germline, CDR1 SGHAT and CDR2 FQNNGV. CDR3 size: 15 residues. The CDR3 loop reads CASSLGGWSNQPQHF. Here the CDR3 DNA reads TGTGCCAGCAGCTTAGGGGGATGGAGCAATCAGCCCCAGCATTTT.

The chain employs TRBV4-1 and TRBJ2-7, with D tentatively TRBD1 (5 bases). The CDR3 runs to 16 residues. The germline gives CDR1 MGHRA, CDR2 YSYEKL. Trimming stripped 5 bases from V and 2 bases from J, with 19 bases between. CDR3 sequence: CASSDIGAVSAYEQYF. As DNA, the CDR3 is TGCGCCAGCAGCGACATTGGGGCGGTCTCAGCCTACGAGCAGTACTTC.

Only one count was recorded for this clone. The chain is built from TRBV7-2 and TRBJ2-4; the match to TRBD1 covers 9 bases. This CDR3 is 14 amino acids long. Germline assignment: CDR1 SGHTA and CDR2 FQGNSA. The V segment lost 3 bases and the J segment 6 bases; nucleotides outside the gene matches: 3. The CDR3 DNA sequence: TGTGCCAGCAGCTTTACAGGGGGCACAAACATTCAGTACTTC. Residues: CASSFTGGTNIQYF.

V and J are TRBV29-1 and TRBJ2-1, with D unresolved. The V end lost 1 base, the J end lost 0 bases, and 10 bases lay between the germline ends. The CDR3 runs 15 residues. The germline V gene encodes CDR1 SQVTM and CDR2 ANQGSEA. The CDR3 reads CSVEGFQSSYNEQFF. CDR3 sequence (DNA): TGCAGCGTTGAAGGGTTCCAGAGCTCCTACAATGAGCAGTTCTTC.

CDR3 protein: CSARRPPQNTF. The CDR3 DNA reads TGCAGTGCTAGACGTCCCCCTCAGAACACCTTC. The V and J genes are TRBV20-1 and TRBJ1-2; no clear D gene. Germline V CDR1 and CDR2: DFQATT, SNEGSKA (reference sequence). Trimming removed 2 bases from V and 12 bases from J, with 13 bases in between. CDR3 length equals 11 residues.

The chain links TRBV10-3 to TRBJ2-2, with 10 bases that match TRBD2. The V gene end was trimmed by 3 bases and the J gene end by 6 bases; junction bases not matched to a gene: 4. The CDR3 is 15 residues long. Germline assignment: CDR1 ENHRY and CDR2 SYGVKD. The CDR3 DNA reads as TGTGCCATCAGTGAACTAGCGGGACAAGCCGGGGAGCTGTTTTTT. It yields the protein CAISELAGQAGELFF.

The genes are TRBV18 and TRBJ2-3; the D gene is possibly TRBD1 (6 bases). The CDR3 contains 19 residues. Per the germline V gene, CDR1 is KGHSH and CDR2 is LQKENI. V was clipped by 2 bases and J by 2 bases, with 23 bases between them. The CDR3 sequence is CASSPFPSGAGQITDTQYF. CDR3 coding DNA: TGTGCCAGCTCACCATTCCCCTCAGGGGCAGGGCAGATCACAGATACGCAGTATTTT.

In nucleotides, the CDR3 is TGTGCCAGTAGTATGTCGGGTCCCGGGGAGCTGTTTTTT. It encodes CASSMSGPGELFF. The V gene is TRBV19, the J gene TRBJ2-2, with D unresolved. Germline V gene data show CDR1 as LNHDA and CDR2 as SQIVND (reference sequence). Trimming took 3 bases from V and 6 from J, leaving 8 bases between them. The CDR3 extends over 13 amino acids.

This chain uses TRBV30 with TRBJ1-2; D is ambiguous. V was pared by 2 bases and J by 3 bases, with 19 bases between. Germline V gene lookup returns CDR1 GTSNPN and CDR2 SVGIG (reference sequence). The CDR3 has 16 amino acids. CDR3 sequence (DNA): TGTGCCTGGAGTTCAACCGGGTTAGAAAGCCACTATGGCTACACCTTC. This sequence encodes CAWSSTGLESHYGYTF. The full variable domain, completed using reference TRBV30 and TRBJ1-2, is SQTIHQWPATLVQPVGSPLSLECTVEGTSNPNLYWYRQAAGRGLQLLFYSVGIGQISSEVPQNLSASRPQDRQFILSSKKLLLSDSGFYLCAWSSTGLESHYGYTFGSGTRLTVV.

The gene calls are TRBV19 and TRBJ2-7; D possibly corresponds to TRBD2 (6 bases). The ends were cut back, 0 bases at V and 3 bases at J, with 12 bases in the middle. CDR3 length: 15 residues. Germline loops: CDR1 LNHDA, CDR2 SQIVND (reference sequence). This CDR3 reads CASSIDRGSGYEQYF. Written as DNA, the CDR3 is TGTGCCAGTAGTATAGATCGGGGGAGCGGCTACGAGCAGTACTTC.

The rearrangement links TRBV7-3 to TRBJ2-1; tentatively, D is TRBD1 or TRBD2 (5 bases each). Germline values: CDR1 SGHTA, CDR2 FQGTGA. The CDR3 length is 15 residues. Trimming shortened V by 4 bases and J by 4 bases, and 14 bases separated the two germline ends. CDR3 protein: CASSSPWDGYNEQFF. The CDR3, as DNA: TGTGCCAGCAGCTCCCCTTGGGACGGTTACAATGAGCAGTTCTTC.

Only a few counts were recorded for this clone. The chain employs TRBV7-9 and TRBJ2-7; a possible D gene is TRBD2 (6 bases). Germline values: CDR1 SEHNR, CDR2 FQNEAQ (reference sequence). Between the trimmed V and J ends, which lost 5 bases and 9 bases, there was a span of 14 bases. The CDR3 contains 12 residues. Here the CDR3 DNA reads TGTGCCAGCAGCATGGGGACTTTAGGGCAGTACTTC. Encoded protein: CASSMGTLGQYF.

This clone appeared once. V and J are TRBV27 and TRBJ2-3; weak D call: TRBD2 (6 bases). The germline CDR1 and CDR2 sequences are MNHEY and SMNVEV (reference sequence). The CDR3 is 14 amino acids. The V end lost 5 bases, the J end lost 2 bases, and 11 bases lay between the germline ends. CDR3 nucleotide sequence: TGTGCCAGCAGTCCTCCGGGACTCACAGATACGCAGTATTTT. Translating it yields CASSPPGLTDTQYF.

This clone was observed a single time. The V call is TRBV2, the J call TRBJ2-5; unclear D gene. The length of the CDR3 is 11 residues. V was clipped by 8 bases and J by 1 base, with 5 bases between them. Germline CDR1 and CDR2: SNHLY and FYNNEI. CDR3 loop: CASLFQETQYF. DNA of the CDR3: TGTGCCAGCTTATTCCAAGAGACCCAGTACTTC.